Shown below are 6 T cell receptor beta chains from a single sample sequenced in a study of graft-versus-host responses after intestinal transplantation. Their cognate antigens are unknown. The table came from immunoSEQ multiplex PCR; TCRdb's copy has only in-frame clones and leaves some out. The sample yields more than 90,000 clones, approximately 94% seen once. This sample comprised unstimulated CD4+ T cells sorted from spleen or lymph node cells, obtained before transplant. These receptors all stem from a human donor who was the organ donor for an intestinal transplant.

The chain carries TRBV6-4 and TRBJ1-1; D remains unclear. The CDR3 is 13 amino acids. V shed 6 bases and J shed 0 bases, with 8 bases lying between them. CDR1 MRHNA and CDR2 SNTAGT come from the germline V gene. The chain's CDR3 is CASRVTMNTEAFF. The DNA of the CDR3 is TGTGCCAGCAGGGTCACCATGAACACTGAAGCTTTCTTT.

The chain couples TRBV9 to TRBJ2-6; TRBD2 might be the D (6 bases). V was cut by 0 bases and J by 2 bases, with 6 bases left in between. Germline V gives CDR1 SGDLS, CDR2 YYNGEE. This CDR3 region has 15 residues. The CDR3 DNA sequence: TGTGCCAGCAGCGTAGGCGGGGCTGGGGCCAACGTCCTGACTTTC. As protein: CASSVGGAGANVLTF.

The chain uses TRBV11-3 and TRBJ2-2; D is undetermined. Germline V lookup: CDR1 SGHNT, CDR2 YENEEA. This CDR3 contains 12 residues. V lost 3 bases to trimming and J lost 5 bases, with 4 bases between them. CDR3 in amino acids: CASSLITGELFF. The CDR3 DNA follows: TGTGCCAGCAGCTTGATTACCGGGGAGCTGTTTTTT. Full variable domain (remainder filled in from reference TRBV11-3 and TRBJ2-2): EAGVVQSPRYKIIEKKQPVAFWCNPISGHNTLYWYLQNLGQGPELLIRYENEEAVDDSQLPKDRFSAERLKGVDSTLKIQPAELGDSAVYLCASSLITGELFFGEGSRLTVL.

The CDR3 loop reads CASKVTGGAYIQYF. CDR3 bases: TGCGCCAGCAAAGTGACAGGGGGCGCATACATTCAGTACTTC. The chain joins TRBV5-1 to TRBJ2-4; TRBD1 matches 10 bases. The CDR3 extends over 14 amino acids. Looked up from germline, CDR1 is SGHRS and CDR2 is YFSETQ. V dropped 6 bases and J dropped 8; count of bases not matched to a gene: 8. The variable domain in full, with the rest retrieved from reference TRBV5-1 and TRBJ2-4, is KAGVTQTPRYLIKTRGQQVTLSCSPISGHRSVSWYQQTPGQGLQFLFEYFSETQRNKGNFPGRFSGRQFSNSRSEMNVSTLELGDSALYLCASKVTGGAYIQYFGAGTRLSVL.

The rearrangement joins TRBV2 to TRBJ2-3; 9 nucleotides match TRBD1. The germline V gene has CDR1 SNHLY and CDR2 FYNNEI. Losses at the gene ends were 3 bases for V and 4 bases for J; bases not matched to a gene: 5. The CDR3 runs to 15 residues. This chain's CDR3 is CASSDRDRAPDTQYF. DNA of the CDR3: TGTGCCAGCAGTGATCGGGACAGGGCCCCAGATACGCAGTATTTT. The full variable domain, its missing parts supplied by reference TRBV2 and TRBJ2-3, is EPEVTQTPSHQVTQMGQEVILRCVPISNHLYFYWYRQILGQKVEFLVSFYNNEISEKSEIFDDQFSVERPDGSNFTLKIRSTKLEDSAMYFCASSDRDRAPDTQYFGPGTRLTVL.

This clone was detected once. The CDR3 bases are TGCGCCAGCAGGCCGTCGGGACTAGCGGGCGGCGATGAGCAGTTCTTC. Its protein product is CASRPSGLAGGDEQFF. The chain carries TRBV5-1 and TRBJ2-1; 12 bases line up with TRBD2. V was clipped by 5 bases and J by 8 bases; unmatched bases: 11. The germline gives CDR1 SGHRS, CDR2 YFSETQ. The CDR3 covers 16 residues.